This T cell receptor beta chain came from a study of T-cell memory formation after mild COVID-19 (dated by TCRdb to the early 2020s). About the study as a whole: TCR sequence clusters from the two donors were found to be largely donor specific. In two donors, T-cell clones that expanded and contracted after mild COVID-19 were tracked by sequencing TCRalpha and TCRbeta repertoires over time. The cohort comprised two young, previously healthy adult volunteers, one female and one male. General conclusions and limits of the study: The second-wave clones that peaked on day 37 were not confirmed to be SARS-CoV-2 specific. Clones that contracted from day 15 to 85 showed balanced CD4/CD8 phenotypes, whereas a second wave of clones that expanded from day 15 to 37 leaned towards CD4+. Only a couple of mild cases were covered in the study, and larger cohorts including severe cases with pre-infection samples were considered necessary. Some responding clones were detected in pre-infection memory, which suggested that pre-existing cross-reactive memory T cells had joined the SARS-CoV-2 response. Contracting CD4+ clones appeared mostly in the CM and EM memory subsets, whereas CD8+ clones were enriched in EMRA.

Ficoll-Paque density gradient centrifugation was the method used to isolate PBMCs. This clonotype showed up just a few times. What this receptor recognizes is not known. No quality values exist for individual bases; no much larger clone is one base distant. From cysteine to phenylalanine, the CDR3 is 15 amino acids long. Only CDR3 DNA is held: 45 bases, read in frame from base 1. Trimming removed 1 base from V and 1 base from J, leaving 7 bases between the germline ends. The instrument given in TCRdb is Illumina NovaSeq 6000. TCRalpha and TCRbeta cDNA libraries were built by 5'RACE with constant-segment primers, adding sample barcodes and unique molecular identifiers. Trizol reagent was used to extract RNA from every sample. The libraries were amplified in two PCR steps, and the second step added a second sample barcode and Illumina TruSeq adapters. Libraries were sequenced on an Illumina NovaSeq with 2 x 150 bp paired-end reads. From the authors' description of their analysis: Reads were demultiplexed and collapsed into UMI-guided consensus sequences with migec v1.2.7. Using mixcr v2.1.11, UMI consensuses were aligned to TRA and TRB V and J templates and then assembled into clonotypes. A clonotype was counted as expanded or contracted only if both edgeR and NoisET called the change significant, with noise models trained on biological replicates. edgeR calls used a false discovery rate-adjusted p below 0.01 and a log2 fold-change threshold of 1. As an exploratory analysis of dynamics, max-normalized trajectories of the 1000 most abundant clonotypes were examined by PCA with hierarchical clustering. Separately sequenced CD4+ and CD8+ repertoires were used to assign a CD4 or CD8 phenotype to each responding clone. TCRdb reprocessing: public reads trimmed at Q25 with fastp, clones called with MiXCR, in-frame beta chains kept. A single entry per CDR3 protein holds the most common genes and DNA from its merged rows. In this record, the V and J calls reflect TCRdb's handling and not the investigators' own analysis. For this sample there are about 400,000 distinct CDR3 sequences; approximately 15% appear just once. Jointly, the top ten make up 20% to 25% of the sample.

This sequence originates from a man younger than 35 who had mild COVID-19 (a few samples of this study predate the infection). The sample titles of this study are shuffled in the database, so cell type and time point are left out; the donor was told from shared clones. The chain is encoded by TRBV12-3 or TRBV12-4 joined to TRBJ2-2; matching of 5 bases hints at TRBD1 as the D gene. Sequenced material: PBMCs or a T cell subset sorted from them (not recorded which). The sequence in DNA is TGTGCCAGCAGTTTAGTCCAGGGGAACACCGGGGAGCTGTTTTTT. Translated, this gives CASSLVQGNTGELFF.